This TCR beta chain was identified in a study of cytomegalovirus exposure and HLA in healthy donors. Concerning this clone itself: The antigen is undetermined.

Study observations and caveats: Presence/absence analyses treated sequencing depth as roughly uniform across donors. Most TCR sequences were uncommon, yet certain public TCRs appeared in many donors. A later examination showed that TCR association rates differed by HLA locus, with DRB1 most and HLA-C fewest.

The PCR ran on 60 Vbeta and 13 Jbeta primers. Repertoires were generated with immunoSEQ multiplex PCR, while TCRdb's copy carries only in-frame clones and drops some. Its clone listing holds around 65,000 clones. The sequenced sample consisted of PBMCs. The TCR was taken from a boy aged 5 to 17 in good health and CMV-seronegative.

DNA of the CDR3: TGCAGCGTAACAGGGGGCGTCAACTATGGCTACACCTTC. Translation gives CSVTGGVNYGYTF. The genes are TRBV29-1 and TRBJ1-2; 9 bases fit TRBD1. Germline assignment: CDR1 SQVTM and CDR2 ANQGSEA. This CDR3 region has 13 residues. V lost 6 bases to trimming and J lost 2 bases; unmatched junction nucleotides: 4.